The 32 T cell receptor beta chains below come from one sample, sequenced in a study of T cells in Graves' hyperthyroidism and ophthalmopathy. TCR beta CDR3 region amplification was performed from RNA transcripts. First-round RT-PCR targeting the TCR CDR3 was performed with the HTBI primer set. MiXCR, run by TCRdb on the multiplex PCR reads, gives a single entry per CDR3 protein. The table has roughly 250,000 distinct CDR3 sequences, 13% to 15% seen once. The material sequenced was blood. These receptors were collected from a middle-aged woman with Graves' hyperthyroidism that later progressed to Graves' ophthalmopathy.

The rearrangement uses TRBV5-1 and TRBJ2-1; 12 bases map to TRBD2. The germline V gene has CDR1 SGHRS and CDR2 YFSETQ. The CDR3 sequence is 17 residues long. The ends lost 4 bases at V and 6 bases at J; junction bases unmatched: 11. Here the CDR3 reads CASSNLAGGESPNEQFF. The CDR3 nucleotides are TGCGCCAGCAGCAATCTAGCGGGAGGGGAGTCCCCCAATGAGCAGTTCTTC.

The V call is TRBV27, the J call TRBJ2-7, with 7 positions matching TRBD2. The germline V gene encodes CDR1 MNHEY and CDR2 SMNVEV (reference sequence). The V and J ends lost 6 bases and 2 bases, in that order; junction bases with no gene match: 16. The CDR3 sequence is 17 residues long. The CDR3 loop is CASSSRLAIYFPYEQYF. DNA for the CDR3: TGTGCCAGCAGCAGCCGACTAGCCATTTATTTCCCCTACGAGCAGTACTTC.

The V call is TRBV18, the J call TRBJ2-3; TRBD2 matches 9 bases. Germline V gives CDR1 KGHSH, CDR2 LQKENI. This CDR3 is built from 15 residues. Unmatched junction bases numbered 4, after V lost 2 bases and J lost 4 bases. CDR3 sequence (DNA): TGTGCCAGCTCACCAGCTAGCGGGATCCCAGATACGCAGTATTTT. Translated, it gives CASSPASGIPDTQYF.

This clonotype came up many times. The V and J genes are TRBV28 and TRBJ2-7, with 8 nucleotides matching TRBD1. The CDR3 runs 14 residues. Germline-derived CDR1 and CDR2 are MDHEN and SYDVKM. V was clipped by 6 bases and J by 3 bases; unmatched bases: 7. CDR3 protein: CASSFGQGYYEQYF. The CDR3 DNA reads TGTGCCAGCAGCTTTGGACAGGGCTACTACGAGCAGTACTTC.

This clonotype was detected a few times. This chain joins TRBV19 and TRBJ2-7, with 7 bases that match TRBD1. Germline CDR1 LNHDA, CDR2 SQIVND (reference sequence). V lost 3 bases, J lost 3 bases, and 17 bases stayed unmatched. This CDR3 spans 18 amino acids. CDR3 residues: CASSMAHHPGPGGYEQYF. DNA of the CDR3: TGTGCCAGTAGTATGGCTCACCATCCGGGGCCAGGGGGCTACGAGCAGTACTTC.

This clonotype was recorded many times. The chain couples TRBV7-3 to TRBJ2-2; 9 nucleotides agree with TRBD2. V lost 2 bases, J lost 4 bases, and 2 bases stayed unmatched. This CDR3 contains 15 residues. The V gene's germline CDR1 is SGHTA and CDR2 FQGTGA. The CDR3 nucleotides are TGTGCCAGCAGCTTAGGGACTAGCTCCACCGGGGAGCTGTTTTTT. Its translation is CASSLGTSSTGELFF.

The table lists this clonotype with many counts. V gene TRBV24-1 combines with J gene TRBJ2-1; D unresolved. Germline V gene lookup returns CDR1 KGHDR and CDR2 SFDVKD. The CDR3 sequence is 13 residues long. The V end was cut by 3 bases, the J end by 5 bases, with 7 bases between. CDR3 DNA sequence: TGTGCCACCAGTGATCGGTGGGACAATGAGCAGTTCTTC. This encodes CATSDRWDNEQFF.

Many counts were recorded for this clonotype. V and J are TRBV5-1 and TRBJ1-4; D call uncertain. This CDR3 comprises 14 residues. Germline lookup yields CDR1 SGHRS and CDR2 YFSETQ. V was shortened by 4 bases and J by 8 bases, with 15 bases between the two germline ends. The CDR3, as DNA: TGCGCCAGCAGCCCCGGATCGGGATGGGAAAAACTGTTTTTT. It encodes CASSPGSGWEKLFF.

This clonotype was seen at least ten times. The J gene is TRBJ2-2, the V gene TRBV6-1; D is possibly TRBD2 (5 bases). The germline V and J ends were trimmed by 0 bases and 4 bases, with 9 bases remaining between them. The CDR3 length is 15 residues. Germline CDR1 and CDR2: MNHNS and SASEGT. CDR3 in DNA: TGTGCCAGCAGTGAAGCGTTCGGGATCACCGGGGAGCTGTTTTTT. Translating it yields CASSEAFGITGELFF.

This clonotype was recorded at least ten times. The chain uses TRBV28 and TRBJ2-1; D is possibly TRBD1 or TRBD2 (5 bases each). The length of the CDR3 is 15 residues. Germline CDR1 reads MDHEN; CDR2 reads SYDVKM. Trimming removed 6 bases from V and 5 bases from J, with 17 bases in between. The DNA of the CDR3 is TGTGCCAGCAGCCCTATAGGGACGGCTAACAATGAGCAGTTCTTC. The encoded protein is CASSPIGTANNEQFF. Combining the CDR3 with reference TRBV28 and TRBJ2-1 gives the whole variable domain DVKVTQSSRYLVKRTGEKVFLECVQDMDHENMFWYRQDPGLGLRLIYFSYDVKMKEKGDIPEGYSVSREKKERFSLILESASTNQTSMYLCASSPIGTANNEQFFGPGTRLTVL.

This clonotype occurred many times. The CDR3 protein is CASRPLGSGYDEQFF. The CDR3 DNA is TGTGCCAGCAGGCCCCTAGGTTCAGGTTACGATGAGCAGTTCTTC. The chain carries TRBV2 and TRBJ2-1; D not resolved. The germline gives CDR1 SNHLY, CDR2 FYNNEI. CDR3 size: 15 residues. Trimming took off 6 bases at V and 8 bases at J, with 20 bases between the two ends.

This clonotype was picked up many times. V and J are TRBV12-3 or TRBV12-4 and TRBJ1-1; D is ambiguous. V lost 4 bases to trimming and J lost 1 base, with 13 bases between them. The CDR3 totals 15 residues. CDR3 sequence: CASSYTSNANTEAFF. The DNA of the CDR3 is TGTGCCAGCAGTTATACCAGCAATGCGAACACTGAAGCTTTCTTT.

This clonotype was observed many times. The V call is TRBV15, the J call TRBJ2-1; 11 nucleotides match TRBD2. The junction had 11 bases not matched to a gene; V was cut back by 0 bases and J by 10 bases. Germline CDR1 reads LNHNV; CDR2 reads YYDKDF (reference sequence). The CDR3 is 17 amino acids. CDR3: CATSRDGLAGPGWEQFF. CDR3 DNA sequence: TGTGCCACCAGCAGAGATGGACTAGCGGGCCCCGGGTGGGAGCAGTTCTTC.

This clonotype was counted at least ten times. The chain employs TRBV27 and TRBJ2-3; TRBD1 agrees at 9 bases. Germline values: CDR1 MNHEY, CDR2 SMNVEV (reference sequence). The V gene end was trimmed by 2 bases and the J gene end by 7 bases; junction bases not matched to a gene: 13. CDR3 length: 17 amino acids. The CDR3 DNA follows: TGTGCCAGCAGTTTACTGACCCCGGGACAGGGAGGGAATACGCAGTATTTT. It translates to CASSLLTPGQGGNTQYF.

This clonotype was observed many times. The chain is built from TRBV7-9 and TRBJ2-3; 12 nucleotides agree with TRBD2. The V gene's germline CDR1 is SEHNR and CDR2 FQNEAQ (reference sequence). Losses at the gene ends were 1 base for V and 1 base for J; bases not matched to a gene: 9. This CDR3 comprises 19 residues. CDR3 bases: TGTGCCAGCAGCTTAGGGCTAGCGGGAGGGCCCCGAGGCACAGATACGCAGTATTTT. Residues: CASSLGLAGGPRGTDTQYF.

The V call is TRBV28, the J call TRBJ2-5; 10 bases are shared with TRBD1. Germline V lookup: CDR1 MDHEN, CDR2 SYDVKM. This CDR3 has 17 residues. The ends lost 2 bases at V and 4 bases at J; junction bases unmatched: 10. This chain's CDR3 is CASSLRTGGYSGETQYF. The CDR3 DNA follows: TGTGCCAGCAGTTTAAGGACAGGGGGATATTCGGGAGAGACCCAGTACTTC.

Turning to this clonotype: A much larger clone differs by one base, so this may be a read error. The rearrangement joins TRBV28 to TRBJ1-1; unclear D gene. Germline assignment: CDR1 MDHEN and CDR2 SYDVKM. The CDR3 runs 14 residues. In nucleotides, the CDR3 is TGTGCCAGCAGTTTATTCCACATGAACACTGAAGCTCTCTTT. This gives the protein CASSLFHMNTEALF.

This clonotype was detected only a few times. The rearrangement uses TRBV27 and TRBJ2-3; a weak D match, TRBD2 (6 bases). The CDR3 runs to 13 residues. Deletions cut 10 bases from V and 2 bases from J, with 13 bases between. CDR1 MNHEY and CDR2 SMNVEV come from the germline V gene (reference sequence). The CDR3 protein is CATGGVHTDTQYF. The CDR3 nucleotides are TGTGCCACCGGAGGGGTACACACAGATACGCAGTATTTT.

The V and J genes are TRBV18 and TRBJ1-2, with D possibly TRBD1 on 5 matching bases. Germline V CDR1 and CDR2: KGHSH, LQKENI. Trimming shortened V by 6 bases and J by 4 bases, and 18 bases separated the two germline ends. This CDR3 has 15 residues. The CDR3 loop is CASSSGTSKAYGYTF. In nucleotides, the CDR3 is TGTGCCAGCTCCTCCGGGACGAGTAAAGCCTATGGCTACACCTTC.

This clonotype was counted only a few times. The CDR3 reads CASRPGYEQYF. The CDR3 bases are TGTGCCAGCAGACCGGGTTACGAGCAGTACTTC. The chain combines TRBV3-1 with TRBJ2-7; D is uncertain. The V and J ends lost 6 bases and 4 bases respectively, with 7 bases between them. Per the germline V gene, CDR1 is LGHDT and CDR2 is YNNKEL (reference sequence). This CDR3 is built from 11 residues.

This clonotype has ten or more counts. The V and J genes are TRBV11-2 and TRBJ2-3; D is possibly TRBD2 (5 bases). The germline V gene has CDR1 SGHAT and CDR2 FQNNGV. The ends were cut back, 6 bases at V and 0 bases at J, with 19 bases in the middle. The CDR3 is 17 amino acids. The CDR3 sequence: CASRLSGSGVSTDTQYF. Written as DNA, the CDR3 is TGTGCCAGCAGGTTAAGCGGCTCCGGGGTTAGCACAGATACGCAGTATTTT.

This clonotype has just a few counts. The chain employs TRBV3-1 and TRBJ2-3; tentative D call: TRBD2 (6 bases). With 4 bases removed from V and 0 bases from J, the gap between germline ends came to 17 bases. The CDR3 has 17 amino acids. Looked up from germline, CDR1 is LGHDT and CDR2 is YNNKEL (reference sequence). Here the CDR3 reads CASSPHPRETSTDTQYF. The CDR3 bases are TGTGCCAGCAGCCCACACCCGCGGGAAACTAGCACAGATACGCAGTATTTT.

The V gene is TRBV12-3 or TRBV12-4, the J gene TRBJ2-7, with 11 bases matching TRBD2. After removal of 7 bases from V and 1 base from J, the junction contained 18 bases not matched to a gene. This CDR3 contains 19 residues. CDR3 sequence: CASTLWEIIAGGRSYEQYF. The CDR3 region has the DNA TGTGCCAGCACCTTATGGGAAATAATAGCGGGAGGGCGGTCCTACGAGCAGTACTTC.

In its sample, this clonotype was seen many times. The V and J genes are TRBV4-1 and TRBJ2-1; weak D call: TRBD2 (5 bases). Germline V gives CDR1 MGHRA, CDR2 YSYEKL. This CDR3 contains 17 residues. V lost 0 bases and J lost 13, with 25 bases in between. The CDR3 bases are TGCGCCAGCAGCCAAGAAGTAGGGAGCGGCCCCTCTACTCCTCAGTTCTTC. Residues: CASSQEVGSGPSTPQFF.

This clonotype was recorded at least ten times. The rearrangement links TRBV18 to TRBJ1-1; the D is unclear. CDR3 size: 16 residues. Germline lookup yields CDR1 KGHSH and CDR2 LQKENI. Trimming took 0 bases from V and 4 from J, leaving 15 bases between them. The CDR3 coding sequence is TGTGCCAGCTCACCACCGGGTCAGATTGATATCACTGAAGCTTTCTTT. This translates into CASSPPGQIDITEAFF.

V is TRBV4-1 and J is TRBJ2-5, with D perhaps assigned TRBD1 or TRBD2 (6 bases each). The CDR3 loop spans 15 amino acids. The V and J ends lost 0 bases and 5 bases respectively, with 13 bases between them. CDR1 MGHRA and CDR2 YSYEKL come from the germline V gene. Written as DNA, the CDR3 is TGCGCCAGCAGCCAAGATAGGGGGGATGGGGAGACCCAGTACTTC. Translation: CASSQDRGDGETQYF.

Details on this clonotype: A much larger clone differs by one base, so this may be a read error. The V and J genes are TRBV5-1 and TRBJ2-3; TRBD1 matches 7 bases. The J call may not be correct, given that the DNA end is closer to TRBJ1-5. This CDR3 contains 20 residues. Germline CDR1 SGHRS, CDR2 YFSETQ. CDR3 coding DNA: TGCGCCAGCAGCTCGTTTCTAAGGACAGGCCCCACTAGCGGGATTGATACGCAGCATTTT. This codes for CASSSFLRTGPTSGIDTQHF.

In its sample, this clonotype was seen many times. The chain links TRBV20-1 to TRBJ2-5, with D perhaps matching TRBD2 (5 bases). CDR3 length: 12 residues. The germline CDR1 and CDR2 sequences are DFQATT and SNEGSKA (reference sequence). Trimming cost V 3 bases and J 3 bases, with 8 bases left between them. The CDR3 spells CSASSGKETQYF. CDR3 DNA sequence: TGCAGTGCTAGCTCCGGGAAAGAGACCCAGTACTTC.

This clonotype has more than one count but fewer than ten. J is TRBJ1-1 and V is TRBV29-1; TRBD1 might be the D (6 bases). Germline-derived CDR1 and CDR2 are SQVTM and ANQGSEA. The CDR3 sequence is 14 residues long. V gave up 4 bases and J gave up 8 bases, with 20 bases separating them. This CDR3 reads CSVVWGVPGGEAFF. The CDR3 region has the DNA TGCAGCGTTGTATGGGGGGTTCCGGGGGGCGAAGCTTTCTTT.

There are many counts of this clonotype. The chain combines TRBV10-3 with TRBJ1-5; maybe TRBD1 (5 bases). Deletions cut 5 bases from V and 1 base from J, with 6 bases between. There are 13 residues in the CDR3. CDR1 and CDR2 from the germline V gene are ENHRY and SYGVKD. For the CDR3, the DNA is TGTGCCATCAGTTGGGACAGCAATCAGCCCCAGCATTTT. Its protein is CAISWDSNQPQHF.

Many counts were recorded for this clonotype. V usage is TRBV14 and J usage is TRBJ1-1; D possibly corresponds to TRBD1 (6 bases). Trimming stripped 4 bases from V and 4 bases from J, with 16 bases between. Germline V CDR1 and CDR2: SGHDN, FVKESK. The CDR3 runs to 15 residues. The CDR3 nucleotides are TGTGCCAGCAGCCCCGGAGGGGAAGGGGGCACTGAAGCTTTCTTT. Encoded protein: CASSPGGEGGTEAFF.

The chain links TRBV9 to TRBJ2-1, with a tentative D call TRBD2 (6 bases). V was cut by 2 bases and J by 8 bases, with 14 bases left in between. The CDR3 sequence is 14 residues long. Germline lookup yields CDR1 SGDLS and CDR2 YYNGEE. CDR3 sequence (DNA): TGTGCCAGCAGCGTGGACGGGAGCATCGATGAGCAGTTCTTC. Translation: CASSVDGSIDEQFF.